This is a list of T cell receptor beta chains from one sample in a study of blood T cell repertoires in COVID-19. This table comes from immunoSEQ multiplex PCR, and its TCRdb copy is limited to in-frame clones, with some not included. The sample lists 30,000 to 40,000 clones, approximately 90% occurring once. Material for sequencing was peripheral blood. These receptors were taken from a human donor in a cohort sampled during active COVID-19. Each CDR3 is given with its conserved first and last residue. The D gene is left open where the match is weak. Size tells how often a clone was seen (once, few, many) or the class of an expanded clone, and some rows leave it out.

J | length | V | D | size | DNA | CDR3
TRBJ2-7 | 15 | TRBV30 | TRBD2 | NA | TGTGCCTGGAGTACAAGGACTAGCGGGAGGGCCCAGCAGTACTTC | CAWSTRTSGRAQQYF
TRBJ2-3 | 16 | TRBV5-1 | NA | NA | TGCGCCAGCAGCTTGGCCGGTAAGCGGACTACAGATACGCAGTATTTT | CASSLAGKRTTDTQYF
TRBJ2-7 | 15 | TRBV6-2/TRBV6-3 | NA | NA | TGTGCCAGCAGATACGCGGAGGGGTTGGGCTACGAGCAGTACTTC | CASRYAEGLGYEQYF
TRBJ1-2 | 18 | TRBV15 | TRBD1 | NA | TGTGCCACCAGCGGTCCCCCCCTTGGACAGGGTACTAACTATGGCTACACCTTC | CATSGPPLGQGTNYGYTF
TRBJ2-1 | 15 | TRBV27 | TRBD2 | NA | TGTGCCAGCAGTTCTAGCGGGAGCTCTTACAATGAGCAGTTCTTC | CASSSSGSSYNEQFF
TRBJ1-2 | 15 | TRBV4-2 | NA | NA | TGTGCCAGCAGCCTAGATGGGCGGATTACAGGTGGCTACACCTTC | CASSLDGRITGGYTF
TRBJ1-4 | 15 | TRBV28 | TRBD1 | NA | TGTGCCAGCAGTTTAGGGACAGGGATGAACGAAAAACTGTTTTTT | CASSLGTGMNEKLFF
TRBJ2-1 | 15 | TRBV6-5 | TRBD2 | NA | TGTGCCAGCAGGGCAAGCGGGAGGTCCCACAATGAGCAGTTCTTC | CASRASGRSHNEQFF
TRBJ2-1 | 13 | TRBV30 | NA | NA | TGTGCCTGGAGTAGGGGGGGCGGGAATGAGCAGTTCTTC | CAWSRGGGNEQFF
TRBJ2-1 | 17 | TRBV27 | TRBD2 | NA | TGTGCCAGCAGTCCAGGACTAGCGGGAGGACCAGACGATGAGCAGTTCTTC | CASSPGLAGGPDDEQFF
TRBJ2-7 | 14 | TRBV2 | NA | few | TGTGCCAGCAGTGAGGTCGGGGATTTCTACGAGCAGTACTTC | CASSEVGDFYEQYF
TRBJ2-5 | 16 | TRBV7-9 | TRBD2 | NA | TGTGCCAGCAGCTTAGAGATAGTAGCGGGGCCGGCAACCCAGTACTTC | CASSLEIVAGPATQYF
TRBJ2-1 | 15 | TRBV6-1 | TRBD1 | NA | TGTGCCAGCAGTGAATTCGGGACAGGGGCGGGTGAGCAGTTCTTC | CASSEFGTGAGEQFF
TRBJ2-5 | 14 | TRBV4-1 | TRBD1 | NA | TGCGCCAGCAGGGCAGGGACAGAGCAAGAGACCCAGTACTTC | CASRAGTEQETQYF
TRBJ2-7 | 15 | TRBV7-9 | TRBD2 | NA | TGTGCCAGCAGCCCCGGGACTAGCGGGGCCTACGAGCAGTACTTC | CASSPGTSGAYEQYF
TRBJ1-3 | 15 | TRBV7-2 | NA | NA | TGTGCCAGCAGTCCGGACAGATTGTCTGGAAACACCATATATTTT | CASSPDRLSGNTIYF